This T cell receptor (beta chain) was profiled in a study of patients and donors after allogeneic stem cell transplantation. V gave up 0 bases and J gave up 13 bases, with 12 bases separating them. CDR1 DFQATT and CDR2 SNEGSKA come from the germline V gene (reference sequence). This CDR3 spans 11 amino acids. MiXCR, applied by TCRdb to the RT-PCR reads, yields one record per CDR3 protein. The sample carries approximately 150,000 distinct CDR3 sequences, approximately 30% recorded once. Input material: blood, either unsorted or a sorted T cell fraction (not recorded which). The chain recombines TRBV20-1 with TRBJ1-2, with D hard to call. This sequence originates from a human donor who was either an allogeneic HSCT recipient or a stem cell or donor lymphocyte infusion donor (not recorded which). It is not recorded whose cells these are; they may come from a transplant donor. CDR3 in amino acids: CSARDGTLGTF. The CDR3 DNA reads TGCAGTGCTAGAGATGGCACCTTGGGCACCTTC.